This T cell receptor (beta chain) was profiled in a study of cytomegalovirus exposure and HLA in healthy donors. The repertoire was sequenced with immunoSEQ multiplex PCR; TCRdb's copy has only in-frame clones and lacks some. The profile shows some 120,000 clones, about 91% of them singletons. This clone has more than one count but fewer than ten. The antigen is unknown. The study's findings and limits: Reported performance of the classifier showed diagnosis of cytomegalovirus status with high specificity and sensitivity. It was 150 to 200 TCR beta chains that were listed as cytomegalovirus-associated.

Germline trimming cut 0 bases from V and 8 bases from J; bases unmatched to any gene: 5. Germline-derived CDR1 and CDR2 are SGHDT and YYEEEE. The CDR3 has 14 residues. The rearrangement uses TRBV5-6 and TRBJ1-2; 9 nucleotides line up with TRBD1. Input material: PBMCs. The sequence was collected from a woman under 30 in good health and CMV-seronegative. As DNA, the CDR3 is TGTGCCAGCAGCTTGGTACAGGGGGCGATGGGCTACACCTTC. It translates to CASSLVQGAMGYTF.